This T cell receptor (beta chain) was documented in a study of CD8 T cells in Susac syndrome. CD8+ and CD4+ T cells taken from blood had their TCR beta sequenced. Treatment-naive patients with stable or active relapsing-remitting disease served as multiple sclerosis controls. This clonotype was counted once. Random hexamers were used to reverse transcribe an amount of roughly 0.5 to 1 ug RNA. The method of amplification for TCR beta CDR3 was immunoSEQ multiplex PCR, covering 54 Vbeta and 13 Jbeta. TCRdb called the immunoSEQ multiplex PCR reads again in MiXCR, with one record for every CDR3 protein. The sample records under 200,000 distinct CDR3 sequences, roughly 96% being singletons. There are 14 residues in the CDR3. The germline V gene encodes CDR1 PRHDT and CDR2 FYEKMQ (reference sequence). V was shortened by 6 bases and J by 6 bases, with 18 bases between the two germline ends.

The sample was CD8+ T cells from PBMCs. The TCR comes from a human donor with multiple sclerosis. The rearrangement links TRBV13 to TRBJ2-7; a possible D gene is TRBD2 (5 bases). CDR3 protein: CASSGSRETGEQYF. For the CDR3, the DNA is TGTGCCAGCAGTGGTTCGAGGGAAACGGGCGAGCAGTACTTC. Complete variable domain (other parts from reference TRBV13 and TRBJ2-7): AAGVIQSPRHLIKEKRETATLKCYPIPRHDTVYWYQQGPGQDPQFLISFYEKMQSDKGSIPDRFSAQQFSDYHSELNMSSLELGDSALYFCASSGSRETGEQYFGPGTRLTVT.